This is a list of T cell receptor beta chains from one sample in a study of early T cells in non-severe SARS-CoV-2 infection. TCRdb reprocessed the 5' RACE reads with MiXCR, giving one entry per CDR3 protein. The sample lists 50,000 to 60,000 distinct CDR3 sequences; about a tenth were seen once. Sequencing used whole blood. These receptors were taken from an adult who was a healthcare worker with PCR-confirmed SARS-CoV-2 infection or an uninfected control (not recorded which). The CDR3 runs from the conserved cysteine through the conserved F or W. Each record gives: V gene, clone size, D gene, J gene, CDR3 protein, CDR3 DNA. The D gene is left open where the match is weak. A row's size may be missing; if present it is once, few, many or a size class.

v_gene: TRBV20-1; abundance: many; d_gene: TRBD1; j_gene: TRBJ1-5; CDR3aa: CSASPGGRRDQPQHF; CDR3nt: TGCAGTGCTAGCCCAGGGGGCAGGCGGGATCAGCCCCAGCATTTT
v_gene: TRBV4-1; abundance: .; d_gene: TRBD2; j_gene: TRBJ2-1; CDR3aa: CASSRSGAGAGSYNEQFF; CDR3nt: TGCGCCAGCAGCCGTAGCGGGGCCGGTGCGGGCTCCTACAATGAGCAGTTCTTC
v_gene: TRBV5-1; abundance: .; d_gene: TRBD1; j_gene: TRBJ2-6; CDR3aa: CASGRQGPQSGANVLTF; CDR3nt: TGCGCCAGCGGCCGACAGGGCCCCCAATCTGGGGCCAACGTCCTGACTTTC
v_gene: TRBV5-6; abundance: many; d_gene: TRBD1; j_gene: TRBJ1-2; CDR3aa: CASSLEGQGIGGYTF; CDR3nt: TGTGCCAGCAGCTTGGAGGGACAGGGGATCGGTGGCTACACCTTC
v_gene: TRBV5-1; abundance: many; d_gene: TRBD1; j_gene: TRBJ1-2; CDR3aa: CASSPGTAGNYGYTF; CDR3nt: TGCGCCAGCAGCCCCGGGACAGCGGGTAACTATGGCTACACCTTC
v_gene: TRBV12-3/TRBV12-4; abundance: few; d_gene: .; j_gene: TRBJ1-1; CDR3aa: CASSLLGGNTEAFF; CDR3nt: TGTGCCAGCAGTTTGTTGGGGGGGAACACTGAAGCTTTCTTT
v_gene: TRBV11-2; abundance: few; d_gene: TRBD2; j_gene: TRBJ2-3; CDR3aa: CASSFASGGVTDTQYF; CDR3nt: TGTGCCAGCAGCTTTGCTAGCGGGGGAGTCACAGATACGCAGTATTTT
v_gene: TRBV20-1; abundance: .; d_gene: .; j_gene: TRBJ2-7; CDR3aa: CSARGWTGALGEQYF; CDR3nt: TGCAGTGCTAGAGGATGGACGGGGGCCCTAGGAGAGCAGTACTTC
v_gene: TRBV29-1; abundance: many; d_gene: TRBD2; j_gene: TRBJ2-2; CDR3aa: CSVLPAGAITGELFF; CDR3nt: TGCAGCGTCCTCCCAGCGGGGGCGATCACCGGGGAGCTGTTTTTT
v_gene: TRBV7-8; abundance: many; d_gene: TRBD2; j_gene: TRBJ2-1; CDR3aa: CASRGWTSRNEQFF; CDR3nt: TGTGCCAGCAGGGGCTGGACTAGCCGCAATGAGCAGTTCTTC
v_gene: TRBV29-1; abundance: .; d_gene: .; j_gene: TRBJ1-1; CDR3aa: CSGGDTEAFF; CDR3nt: TGCAGCGGGGGGGACACTGAAGCTTTCTTT
v_gene: TRBV7-2; abundance: .; d_gene: .; j_gene: TRBJ2-7; CDR3aa: CASSFRSFSDEQYF; CDR3nt: TGTGCCAGCAGCTTCCGGTCCTTCTCCGACGAGCAGTACTTC
v_gene: TRBV5-4; abundance: .; d_gene: .; j_gene: TRBJ1-1; CDR3aa: CASREGRRTEAFF; CDR3nt: TGTGCCAGCAGGGAGGGGAGAAGGACTGAAGCTTTCTTT
v_gene: TRBV4-1; abundance: .; d_gene: TRBD2; j_gene: TRBJ2-1; CDR3aa: CASSQVKASGGASEQFF; CDR3nt: TGCGCCAGCAGCCAAGTTAAGGCTAGCGGAGGTGCTAGTGAGCAGTTCTTC
v_gene: TRBV20-1; abundance: few; d_gene: TRBD2; j_gene: TRBJ2-3; CDR3aa: CSASLTSGGYSTDTQYF; CDR3nt: TGCAGTGCTAGCCTGACTAGCGGGGGATATAGCACAGATACGCAGTATTTT
v_gene: TRBV6-2/TRBV6-3; abundance: .; d_gene: .; j_gene: TRBJ2-7; CDR3aa: CASLGLGRGNEQYF; CDR3nt: TGTGCCAGCCTTGGTTTAGGACGGGGCAACGAGCAGTACTTC
v_gene: TRBV27; abundance: .; d_gene: .; j_gene: TRBJ1-1; CDR3aa: CASSNTGLTEAFF; CDR3nt: TGTGCCAGCAGCAATACAGGGTTAACTGAAGCTTTCTTT
v_gene: TRBV27; abundance: many; d_gene: .; j_gene: TRBJ2-7; CDR3aa: CASSRIGLGEQYF; CDR3nt: TGTGCCAGCAGTCGAATAGGATTGGGAGAGCAGTACTTC
v_gene: TRBV7-9; abundance: few; d_gene: .; j_gene: TRBJ2-5; CDR3aa: CASSLAFGSAGETQYF; CDR3nt: TGTGCCAGCAGCTTAGCGTTCGGGTCCGCGGGAGAGACCCAGTACTTC
v_gene: TRBV7-2; abundance: few; d_gene: .; j_gene: TRBJ2-5; CDR3aa: CASARTNQETQYF; CDR3nt: TGTGCCAGCGCTCGGACAAACCAAGAGACCCAGTACTTC
v_gene: TRBV2; abundance: few; d_gene: .; j_gene: TRBJ2-3; CDR3aa: CASSFGQADTQYF; CDR3nt: TGTGCCAGCAGTTTTGGACAAGCAGATACGCAGTATTTT
v_gene: TRBV27; abundance: few; d_gene: .; j_gene: TRBJ2-5; CDR3aa: CASRGAQETQYF; CDR3nt: TGTGCCAGCAGGGGGGCCCAAGAGACCCAGTACTTC
v_gene: TRBV20-1; abundance: few; d_gene: .; j_gene: TRBJ1-2; CDR3aa: CSAREDASTGYTF; CDR3nt: TGCAGTGCTAGAGAGGATGCCTCCACCGGCTACACCTTC
v_gene: TRBV3-1; abundance: .; d_gene: .; j_gene: TRBJ2-7; CDR3aa: CASTSGGEQYF; CDR3nt: TGTGCCAGCACCAGCGGAGGAGAGCAGTACTTC
v_gene: TRBV28; abundance: .; d_gene: .; j_gene: TRBJ2-7; CDR3aa: CAVGGNQIYREQYF; CDR3nt: TGTGCCGTGGGAGGAAACCAGATTTATCGCGAGCAGTACTTC
v_gene: TRBV25-1; abundance: .; d_gene: .; j_gene: TRBJ1-1; CDR3aa: CASSTPGTEAFF; CDR3nt: TGTGCCAGCTCGACCCCGGGAACTGAAGCTTTCTTT
v_gene: TRBV19; abundance: many; d_gene: TRBD2; j_gene: TRBJ2-1; CDR3aa: CASSFGGVNNEQFF; CDR3nt: TGTGCCAGTAGTTTTGGGGGGGTCAACAATGAGCAGTTCTTC
v_gene: TRBV5-1; abundance: .; d_gene: TRBD2; j_gene: TRBJ2-5; CDR3aa: CASSLDRGGQKTQYF; CDR3nt: TGCGCCAGCAGCTTGGATCGGGGGGGCCAGAAGACCCAGTACTTC
v_gene: TRBV30; abundance: .; d_gene: TRBD1; j_gene: TRBJ1-6; CDR3aa: CAYRTGGNSPLHF; CDR3nt: TGTGCCTACCGGACAGGGGGAAATTCACCCCTCCACTTT
v_gene: TRBV11-3; abundance: .; d_gene: .; j_gene: TRBJ1-1; CDR3aa: CASSLREGEAFF; CDR3nt: TGTGCCAGCAGCTTAAGGGAGGGCGAAGCTTTCTTT
v_gene: TRBV7-9; abundance: .; d_gene: TRBD1; j_gene: TRBJ2-5; CDR3aa: CASSPSRETGVDAQYF; CDR3nt: TGTGCCAGCAGCCCTAGCCGCGAGACAGGGGTTGATGCCCAGTACTTC
v_gene: TRBV12-3/TRBV12-4; abundance: many; d_gene: .; j_gene: TRBJ1-1; CDR3aa: CASSRIGERTFF; CDR3nt: TGTGCCAGCAGCCGTATCGGGGAGAGGACTTTCTTT
v_gene: TRBV27; abundance: few; d_gene: .; j_gene: TRBJ1-6; CDR3aa: CASSFTRATPNSPLHF; CDR3nt: TGTGCCAGCAGTTTTACCAGGGCAACCCCCAATTCACCCCTCCACTTT
v_gene: TRBV11-2; abundance: .; d_gene: .; j_gene: TRBJ2-7; CDR3aa: CASSFGGRAPYEQYF; CDR3nt: TGTGCCAGCAGCTTTGGCGGCAGGGCCCCCTACGAGCAGTACTTC
v_gene: TRBV3-1; abundance: many; d_gene: .; j_gene: TRBJ2-3; CDR3aa: CASSPNPGPDTQYF; CDR3nt: TGTGCCAGCAGCCCCAATCCGGGGCCAGATACGCAGTATTTT
v_gene: TRBV4-1; abundance: many; d_gene: .; j_gene: TRBJ1-5; CDR3aa: CASSQEEDQPQHF; CDR3nt: TGCGCCAGCAGCCAAGAGGAGGATCAGCCCCAGCATTTT
v_gene: TRBV6-5; abundance: .; d_gene: .; j_gene: TRBJ2-2; CDR3aa: CASLPMLAGTGELFF; CDR3nt: TGTGCCAGCCTCCCGATGCTAGCAGGCACCGGGGAGCTGTTTTTT
v_gene: TRBV9; abundance: .; d_gene: .; j_gene: TRBJ1-5; CDR3aa: CASSVAGRADQPQHF; CDR3nt: TGTGCCAGCAGCGTAGCTGGCAGGGCTGATCAGCCCCAGCATTTT
v_gene: TRBV3-1; abundance: .; d_gene: .; j_gene: TRBJ1-1; CDR3aa: CASGGLGNTEAFF; CDR3nt: TGTGCCAGCGGGGGACTAGGGAACACTGAAGCTTTCTTT
v_gene: TRBV20-1; abundance: .; d_gene: .; j_gene: TRBJ1-3; CDR3aa: CSAFIPGGNTIYF; CDR3nt: TGCAGTGCGTTCATCCCGGGGGGAAACACCATATATTTT
v_gene: TRBV3-1; abundance: many; d_gene: TRBD1; j_gene: TRBJ2-3; CDR3aa: CASSQRTGNQYF; CDR3nt: TGTGCCAGCAGCCAAAGGACAGGGAACCAGTATTTT
v_gene: TRBV13; abundance: many; d_gene: .; j_gene: TRBJ1-1; CDR3aa: CASSLGYGVTEAFF; CDR3nt: TGTGCCAGCAGCTTAGGCTACGGAGTTACTGAAGCTTTCTTT
v_gene: TRBV20-1; abundance: few; d_gene: TRBD1; j_gene: TRBJ2-7; CDR3aa: CSARTRTGAYEQYF; CDR3nt: TGCAGTGCTAGAACCCGGACAGGAGCCTACGAGCAGTACTTC
v_gene: TRBV30; abundance: many; d_gene: .; j_gene: TRBJ2-7; CDR3aa: CAWSVTGGAEQYF; CDR3nt: TGTGCCTGGAGTGTAACAGGGGGGGCCGAGCAGTACTTC
v_gene: TRBV19; abundance: many; d_gene: .; j_gene: TRBJ1-5; CDR3aa: CASSIGAGSNQPQHF; CDR3nt: TGTGCCAGTAGTATAGGGGCCGGGAGCAATCAGCCCCAGCATTTT
v_gene: TRBV30; abundance: many; d_gene: .; j_gene: TRBJ1-1; CDR3aa: CAWSPSGNINTEAFF; CDR3nt: TGTGCCTGGAGCCCATCTGGAAATATCAACACTGAAGCTTTCTTT
v_gene: TRBV7-9; abundance: many; d_gene: .; j_gene: TRBJ1-1; CDR3aa: CASSMPPVKTEAFF; CDR3nt: TGTGCCAGCAGCATGCCTCCCGTGAAGACTGAAGCTTTCTTT
v_gene: TRBV20-1; abundance: few; d_gene: .; j_gene: TRBJ1-3; CDR3aa: CSALQGSSGNTIYF; CDR3nt: TGCAGTGCACTACAGGGATCCTCTGGAAACACCATATATTTT
v_gene: TRBV7-3; abundance: few; d_gene: .; j_gene: TRBJ2-2; CDR3aa: CASSYDRLGGELFF; CDR3nt: TGTGCCAGCAGCTATGACAGGCTTGGCGGGGAGCTGTTTTTT
v_gene: TRBV11-3; abundance: .; d_gene: .; j_gene: TRBJ1-6; CDR3aa: CASSLVSNSPLHF; CDR3nt: TGTGCCAGCAGCTTAGTCAGTAATTCACCCCTCCACTTT
v_gene: TRBV11-2; abundance: .; d_gene: TRBD2; j_gene: TRBJ2-5; CDR3aa: CASSYGTKETQYF; CDR3nt: TGTGCCAGCAGCTACGGGACTAAAGAGACCCAGTACTTC
v_gene: TRBV4-2; abundance: .; d_gene: .; j_gene: TRBJ2-2; CDR3aa: CASSQETRTTGELFF; CDR3nt: TGTGCCAGCAGCCAAGAAACTAGAACAACCGGGGAGCTGTTTTTT
v_gene: TRBV20-1; abundance: .; d_gene: TRBD1; j_gene: TRBJ2-1; CDR3aa: CSASATGDYNEQFF; CDR3nt: TGCAGTGCTAGCGCAACAGGGGACTACAATGAGCAGTTCTTC
v_gene: TRBV5-6; abundance: many; d_gene: .; j_gene: TRBJ1-1; CDR3aa: CASSLAAVNTEAFF; CDR3nt: TGTGCCAGCAGCTTGGCGGCGGTGAACACTGAAGCTTTCTTT
v_gene: TRBV29-1; abundance: few; d_gene: .; j_gene: TRBJ2-1; CDR3aa: CSVHGTISYNEQFF; CDR3nt: TGCAGCGTTCACGGGACGATCTCCTACAATGAGCAGTTCTTC
v_gene: TRBV11-2; abundance: few; d_gene: .; j_gene: TRBJ1-1; CDR3aa: CASSPSGSSTEAFF; CDR3nt: TGTGCCAGCAGCCCCTCCGGGAGTAGCACTGAAGCTTTCTTT
v_gene: TRBV6-6; abundance: many; d_gene: .; j_gene: TRBJ1-4; CDR3aa: CASSPPRTNEKLFF; CDR3nt: TGTGCCAGCAGCCCCCCGAGGACTAATGAAAAACTGTTTTTT
v_gene: TRBV5-5; abundance: few; d_gene: .; j_gene: TRBJ1-1; CDR3aa: CASSLSTMNTEAFF; CDR3nt: TGTGCCAGCAGCTTGAGCACGATGAACACTGAAGCTTTCTTT
v_gene: TRBV21-1; abundance: few; d_gene: .; j_gene: TRBJ1-1; CDR3aa: CASSKAGGTRTEAFF; CDR3nt: TGTGCCAGCAGCAAAGCGGGGGGTACGAGGACTGAAGCTTTCTTT